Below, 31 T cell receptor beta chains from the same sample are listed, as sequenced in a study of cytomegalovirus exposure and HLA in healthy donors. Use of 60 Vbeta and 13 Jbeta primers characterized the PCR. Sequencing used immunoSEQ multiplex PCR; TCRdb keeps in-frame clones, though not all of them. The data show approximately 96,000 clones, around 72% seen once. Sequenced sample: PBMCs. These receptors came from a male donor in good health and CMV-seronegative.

Here the CDR3 reads CASSGQGGLAGIAKNIQYF. Here the CDR3 DNA reads TGTGCCAGCAGTGGGCAGGGGGGGTTAGCGGGAATAGCCAAAAACATTCAGTACTTC. This chain joins TRBV6-1 and TRBJ2-4, with D possibly being TRBD2 (8 bases). Germline CDR1 and CDR2: MNHNS and SASEGT. The ends were cut back, 4 bases at V and 0 bases at J, with 22 bases in the middle. This CDR3 has 19 residues.

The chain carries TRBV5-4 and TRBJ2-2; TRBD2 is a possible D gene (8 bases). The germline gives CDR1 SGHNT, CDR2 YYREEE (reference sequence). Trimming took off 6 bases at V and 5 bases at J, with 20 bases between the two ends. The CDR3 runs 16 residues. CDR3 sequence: CASTLGDSGGTGELFF. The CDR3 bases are TGTGCCAGCACCCTCGGGGACAGCGGGGGTACCGGGGAGCTGTTTTTT.

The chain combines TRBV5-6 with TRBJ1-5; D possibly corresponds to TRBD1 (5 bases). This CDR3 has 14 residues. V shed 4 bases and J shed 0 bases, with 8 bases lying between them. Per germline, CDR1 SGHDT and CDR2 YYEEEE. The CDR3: CASSLTVSNQPQHF. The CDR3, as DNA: TGTGCCAGCAGCCTGACAGTTAGCAATCAGCCCCAGCATTTT. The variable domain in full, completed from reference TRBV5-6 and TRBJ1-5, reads DAGVTQSPTHLIKTRGQQVTLRCSPKSGHDTVSWYQQALGQGPQFIFQYYEEEERQRGNFPDRFSGHQFPNYSSELNVNALLLGDSALYLCASSLTVSNQPQHFGDGTRLSIL.

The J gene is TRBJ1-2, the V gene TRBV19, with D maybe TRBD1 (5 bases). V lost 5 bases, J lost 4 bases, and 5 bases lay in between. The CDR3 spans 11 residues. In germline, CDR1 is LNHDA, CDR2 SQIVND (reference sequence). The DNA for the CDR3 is TGTGCCAGTAGTCAGGGCTATGGCTACACCTTC. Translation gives CASSQGYGYTF.

In nucleotides, the CDR3 is TGTGCCAGCAGCCCTAGCGAAAAACTGTTTTTT. Its protein product is CASSPSEKLFF. V and J are TRBV7-9 and TRBJ1-4; D uncertain. V was pared by 5 bases and J by 8 bases, with 6 bases between. CDR1 is SEHNR and CDR2 is FQNEAQ in the germline V gene (reference sequence). This CDR3 spans 11 amino acids.

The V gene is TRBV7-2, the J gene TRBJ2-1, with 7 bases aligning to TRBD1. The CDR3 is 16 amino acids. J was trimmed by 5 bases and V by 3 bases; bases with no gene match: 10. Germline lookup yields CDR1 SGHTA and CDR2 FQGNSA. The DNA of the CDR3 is TGTGCCAGCAGCTTGGACTCCGGGACAGAGAACAATGAGCAGTTCTTC. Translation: CASSLDSGTENNEQFF.

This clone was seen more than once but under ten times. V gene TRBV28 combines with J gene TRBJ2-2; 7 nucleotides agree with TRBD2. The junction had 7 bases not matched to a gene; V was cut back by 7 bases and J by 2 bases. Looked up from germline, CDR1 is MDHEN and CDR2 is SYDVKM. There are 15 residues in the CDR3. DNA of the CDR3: TGTGCCAGCACCCTTAGCGGGCCAAACACCGGGGAGCTGTTTTTT. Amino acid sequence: CASTLSGPNTGELFF.

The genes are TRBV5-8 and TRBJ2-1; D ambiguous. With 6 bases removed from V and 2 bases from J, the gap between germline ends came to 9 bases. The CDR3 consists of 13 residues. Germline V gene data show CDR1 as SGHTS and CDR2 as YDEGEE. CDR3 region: CASNSGPYNEQFF. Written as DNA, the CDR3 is TGTGCCAGCAACTCAGGCCCCTACAATGAGCAGTTCTTC.

The CDR3: CASSLGGRDQETQYF. CDR3 DNA sequence: TGTGCCAGCAGCTTAGGCGGGAGAGACCAAGAGACCCAGTACTTC. The V and J genes are TRBV11-1 and TRBJ2-5, with 7 positions matching TRBD2. The V segment lost 1 base and the J segment 0 bases; nucleotides outside the gene matches: 2. This CDR3 comprises 15 residues. From germline, CDR1 is SGHAT and CDR2 FQDESV (reference sequence).

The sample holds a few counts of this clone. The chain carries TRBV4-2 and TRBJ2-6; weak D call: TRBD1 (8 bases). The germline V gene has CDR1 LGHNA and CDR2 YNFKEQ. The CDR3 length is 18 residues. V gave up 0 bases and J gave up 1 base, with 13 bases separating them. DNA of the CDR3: TGTGCCAGCAGCCAAGATACAGGGGGAGGGTCTGGGGCCAACGTCCTGACTTTC. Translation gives CASSQDTGGGSGANVLTF.

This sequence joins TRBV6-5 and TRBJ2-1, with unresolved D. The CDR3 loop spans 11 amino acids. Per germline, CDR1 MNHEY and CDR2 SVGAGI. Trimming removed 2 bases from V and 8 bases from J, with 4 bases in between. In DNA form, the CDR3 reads TGTGCCAGCAGTTACCAGGATGAGCAGTTCTTC. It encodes CASSYQDEQFF.

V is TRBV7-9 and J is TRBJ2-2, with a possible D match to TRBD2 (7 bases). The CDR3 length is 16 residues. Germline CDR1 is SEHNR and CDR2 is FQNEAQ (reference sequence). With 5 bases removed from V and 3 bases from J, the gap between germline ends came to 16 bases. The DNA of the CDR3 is TGTGCCAGCAGCCTGCTCGGGGGGCCGCACACCGGGGAGCTGTTTTTT. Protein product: CASSLLGGPHTGELFF.

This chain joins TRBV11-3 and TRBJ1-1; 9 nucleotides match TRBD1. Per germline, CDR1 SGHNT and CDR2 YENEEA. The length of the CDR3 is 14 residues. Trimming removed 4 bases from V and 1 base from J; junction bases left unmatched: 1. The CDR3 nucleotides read TGTGCCAGCAGCTCGGGACAGGGGAACACTGAAGCTTTCTTT. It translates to CASSSGQGNTEAFF.

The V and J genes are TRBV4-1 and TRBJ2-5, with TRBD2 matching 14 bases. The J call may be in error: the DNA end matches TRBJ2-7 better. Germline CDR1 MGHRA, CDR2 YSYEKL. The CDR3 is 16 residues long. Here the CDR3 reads CASSLRGTSGSYEQYF. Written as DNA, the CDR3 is TGCGCCAGCAGCCTCCGCGGGACTAGCGGGAGCTACGAGCAGTACTTC.

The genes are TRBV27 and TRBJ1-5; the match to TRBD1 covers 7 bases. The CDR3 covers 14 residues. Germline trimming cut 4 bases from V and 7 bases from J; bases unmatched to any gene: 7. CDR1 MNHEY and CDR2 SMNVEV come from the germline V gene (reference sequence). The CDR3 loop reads CASSYQGVGQPQHF. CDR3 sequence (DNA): TGTGCCAGCAGTTACCAGGGGGTCGGGCAGCCCCAGCATTTT.

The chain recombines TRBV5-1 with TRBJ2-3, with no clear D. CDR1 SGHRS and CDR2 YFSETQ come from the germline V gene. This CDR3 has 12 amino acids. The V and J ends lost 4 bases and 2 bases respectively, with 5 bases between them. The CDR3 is CASSGDTDTQYF. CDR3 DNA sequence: TGCGCCAGCAGCGGAGACACAGATACGCAGTATTTT.

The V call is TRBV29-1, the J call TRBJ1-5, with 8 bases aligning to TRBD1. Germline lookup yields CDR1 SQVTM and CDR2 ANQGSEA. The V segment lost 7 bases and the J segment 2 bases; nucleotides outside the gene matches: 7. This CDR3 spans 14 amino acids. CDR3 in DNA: TGCAGCGCCAAGACAGGGGCCGGCAATCAGCCCCAGCATTTT. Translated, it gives CSAKTGAGNQPQHF.

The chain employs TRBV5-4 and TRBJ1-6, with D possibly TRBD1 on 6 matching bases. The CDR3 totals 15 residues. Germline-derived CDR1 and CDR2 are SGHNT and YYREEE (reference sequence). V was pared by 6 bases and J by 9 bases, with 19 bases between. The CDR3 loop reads CASTLLQGSGSPLHF. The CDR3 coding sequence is TGTGCCAGCACCTTACTACAGGGTTCCGGTTCACCCCTCCACTTT.

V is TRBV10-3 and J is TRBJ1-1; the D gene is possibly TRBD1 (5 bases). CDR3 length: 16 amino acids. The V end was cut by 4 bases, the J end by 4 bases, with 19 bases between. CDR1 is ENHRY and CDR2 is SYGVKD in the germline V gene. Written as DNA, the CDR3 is TGTGCCATCAGTGTTGCAATTCGGCGGGGGTCCACTGAAGCTTTCTTT. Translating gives CAISVAIRRGSTEAFF.

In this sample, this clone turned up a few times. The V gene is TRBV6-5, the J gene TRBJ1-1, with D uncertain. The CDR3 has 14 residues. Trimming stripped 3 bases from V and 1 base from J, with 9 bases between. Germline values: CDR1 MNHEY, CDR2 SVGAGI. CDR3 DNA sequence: TGTGCCAGCAGTTATGCAGGTCCGAACACTGAAGCTTTCTTT. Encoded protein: CASSYAGPNTEAFF.

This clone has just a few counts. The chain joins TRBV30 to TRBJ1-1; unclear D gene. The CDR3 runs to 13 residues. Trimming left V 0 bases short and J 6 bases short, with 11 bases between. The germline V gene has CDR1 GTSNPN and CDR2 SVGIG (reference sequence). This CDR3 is CAWSVRGIAEAFF. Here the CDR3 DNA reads TGTGCCTGGAGTGTACGGGGTATTGCTGAAGCTTTCTTT.

The CDR3 coding sequence is TGCAGCGCCAGACAGGGGGGAGACACTGAAGCTTTCTTT. It encodes CSARQGGDTEAFF. This chain connects TRBV29-1 to TRBJ1-1, with TRBD1 identical over 9 bases. V lost 7 bases and J lost 3; bases outside the gene matches: 6. Germline lookup yields CDR1 SQVTM and CDR2 ANQGSEA. This CDR3 has 13 residues. The variable domain in full, with the rest retrieved from reference TRBV29-1 and TRBJ1-1, is SAVISQKPSRDICQRGTSLTIQCQVDSQVTMMFWYRQQPGQSLTLIATANQGSEATYESGFVIDKFPISRPNLTFSTLTVSNMSPEDSSIYLCSARQGGDTEAFFGQGTRLTVV.

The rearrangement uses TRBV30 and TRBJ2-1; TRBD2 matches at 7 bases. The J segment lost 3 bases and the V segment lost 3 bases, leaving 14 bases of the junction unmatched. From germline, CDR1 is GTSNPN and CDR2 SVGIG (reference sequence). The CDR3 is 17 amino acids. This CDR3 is CAWSAISGLVNYNEQFF. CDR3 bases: TGTGCCTGGAGCGCCATCTCCGGACTAGTAAACTACAATGAGCAGTTCTTC.

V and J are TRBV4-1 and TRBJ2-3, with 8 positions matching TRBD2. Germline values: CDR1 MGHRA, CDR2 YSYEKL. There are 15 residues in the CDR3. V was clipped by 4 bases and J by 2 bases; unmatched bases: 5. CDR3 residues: CASSLSSGYTDTQYF. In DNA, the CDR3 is TGCGCCAGCAGCCTTTCTAGCGGGTACACAGATACGCAGTATTTT.

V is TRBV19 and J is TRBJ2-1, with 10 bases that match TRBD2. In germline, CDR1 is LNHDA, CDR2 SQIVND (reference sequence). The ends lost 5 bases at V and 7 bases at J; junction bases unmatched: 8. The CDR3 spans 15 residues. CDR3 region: CASSSRTSGLNEQFF. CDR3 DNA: TGTGCCAGTAGTTCCAGGACTAGCGGCCTTAATGAGCAGTTCTTC. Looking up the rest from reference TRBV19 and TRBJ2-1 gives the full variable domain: DGGITQSPKYLFRKEGQNVTLSCEQNLNHDAMYWYRQDPGQGLRLIYYSQIVNDFQKGDIAEGYSVSREKKESFPLTVTSAQKNPTAFYLCASSSRTSGLNEQFFGPGTRLTVL.

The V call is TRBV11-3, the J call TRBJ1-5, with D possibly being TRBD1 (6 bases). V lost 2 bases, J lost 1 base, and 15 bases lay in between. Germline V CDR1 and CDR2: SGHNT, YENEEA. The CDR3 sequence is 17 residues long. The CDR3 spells CASSLTGHQCSNQPQHF. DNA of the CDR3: TGTGCCAGCAGCTTAACAGGGCACCAATGCAGCAATCAGCCCCAGCATTTT.

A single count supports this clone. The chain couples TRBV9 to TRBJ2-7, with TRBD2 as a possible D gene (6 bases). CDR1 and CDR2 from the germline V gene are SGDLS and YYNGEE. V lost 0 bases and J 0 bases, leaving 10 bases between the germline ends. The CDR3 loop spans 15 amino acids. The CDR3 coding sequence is TGTGCCAGCAGCGTAGGTGGCGGGATCTCCTACGAGCAGTACTTC. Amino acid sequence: CASSVGGGISYEQYF.

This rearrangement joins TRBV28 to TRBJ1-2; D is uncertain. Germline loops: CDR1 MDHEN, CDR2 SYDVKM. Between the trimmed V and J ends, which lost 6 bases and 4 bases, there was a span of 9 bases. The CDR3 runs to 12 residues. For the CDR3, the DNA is TGTGCCAGCAGCCCTGCGGCCTATGGCTACACCTTC. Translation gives CASSPAAYGYTF.

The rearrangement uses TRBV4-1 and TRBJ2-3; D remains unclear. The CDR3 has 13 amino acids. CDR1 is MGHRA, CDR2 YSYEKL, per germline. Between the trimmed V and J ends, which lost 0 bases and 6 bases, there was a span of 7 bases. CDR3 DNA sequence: TGCGCCAGCAGCCAAGATGAGCCGGATACGCAGTATTTT. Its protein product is CASSQDEPDTQYF.

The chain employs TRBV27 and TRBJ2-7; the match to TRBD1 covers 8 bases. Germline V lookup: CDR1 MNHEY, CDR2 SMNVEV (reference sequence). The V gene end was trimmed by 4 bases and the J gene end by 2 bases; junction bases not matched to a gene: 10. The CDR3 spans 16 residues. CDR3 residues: CASSSFGQGKTYEQYF. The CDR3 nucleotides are TGTGCCAGCAGTTCCTTCGGACAGGGTAAGACCTACGAGCAGTACTTC.

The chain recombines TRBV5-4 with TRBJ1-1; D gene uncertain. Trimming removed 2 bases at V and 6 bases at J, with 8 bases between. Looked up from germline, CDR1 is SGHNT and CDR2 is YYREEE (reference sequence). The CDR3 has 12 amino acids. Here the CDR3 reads CASSFPMSEAFF. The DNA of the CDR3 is TGTGCCAGCAGCTTTCCCATGTCTGAAGCTTTCTTT.